This TCR beta chain was sequenced for a study of blood T cell repertoires in COVID-19. Per the germline V gene, CDR1 is LNHDA and CDR2 is SQIVND (reference sequence). Deletions cut 5 bases from V and 7 bases from J, with 16 bases between. This CDR3 comprises 14 residues. In the source study's methods: Using reference gene primer amplification, nucleated cell counts were estimated. Assay used: immunoSEQ multiplex PCR; TCRdb lists only in-frame clones, some missing. For V, J and clone size, that table is used; D and trimming come from the DNA. The sample consists of approximately 81,000 clones, roughly 91% of them appearing once.

Specimen: peripheral blood. This receptor was identified in a woman aged 45-59 years in a cohort sampled during active COVID-19. This sequence joins TRBV19 and TRBJ2-3, with D possibly TRBD2 on 5 matching bases. CDR3 DNA sequence: TGTGCCAGTAGTCACCGGGAACTGGAGCATACGCAGTATTTT. Translating it yields CASSHRELEHTQYF.